This TCR beta chain comes out of a study of beta chain features in type 1 diabetes. Study results and limitations: Equally in patients and controls, shorter templates might have been favored by PCR. Moderate but significant shortening of TCRB CDR3s was recorded in all four CD4+ subsets from Type 1 diabetes patients. Individuals with type 1 diabetes displayed fewer insertions and more deletions at VDJ junctions.

Using CD45RO/CCR7/CD25/CD127/CD95/CD27, CD4+ naive, central memory, regulatory and stem cell-like memory cells were sorted. Each of the sorted populations had a purity greater than 98%. Germline CDR1 is SGHRS and CDR2 is YFSETQ. The CDR3 has 14 residues. V was clipped by 0 bases and J by 4 bases, with 10 bases between them. All of the isolated RNA was reverse transcribed, so expressed TCRB transcripts were sequenced. The data were produced by immunoSEQ multiplex PCR, yet TCRdb's version contains in-frame clones alone and is incomplete. The sample lists roughly 290,000 clones, approximately 15% occurring once. This clone turned up a few times. What it binds is not known.

This TCR was recovered from a man younger than 35 with type 1 diabetes. Material: naive CD4+ T cells from blood. This chain uses TRBV5-1 with TRBJ2-5, with D maybe TRBD1 (7 bases). The CDR3 is CASSLAGGPETQYF. CDR3 nucleotides: TGCGCCAGCAGCTTGGCAGGGGGGCCAGAGACCCAGTACTTC.